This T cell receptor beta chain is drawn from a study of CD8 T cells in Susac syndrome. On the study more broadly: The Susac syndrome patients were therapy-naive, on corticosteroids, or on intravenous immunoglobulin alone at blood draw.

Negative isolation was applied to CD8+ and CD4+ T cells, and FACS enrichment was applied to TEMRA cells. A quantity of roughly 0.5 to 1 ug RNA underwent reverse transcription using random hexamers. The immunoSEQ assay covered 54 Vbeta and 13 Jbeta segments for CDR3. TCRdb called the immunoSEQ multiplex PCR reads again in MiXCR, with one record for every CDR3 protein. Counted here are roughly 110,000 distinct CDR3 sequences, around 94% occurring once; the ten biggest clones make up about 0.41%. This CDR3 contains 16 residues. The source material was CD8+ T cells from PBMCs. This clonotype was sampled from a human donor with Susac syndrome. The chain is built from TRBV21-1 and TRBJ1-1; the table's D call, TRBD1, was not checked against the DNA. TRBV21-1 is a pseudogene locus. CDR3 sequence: CASSPGVQPLNTEAFF. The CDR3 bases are TGTGCCAGCAGCCCGGGGGTGCAGCCCCTGAACACTGAAGCTTTCTTT.